One sample yielded the 11 T cell receptor beta chains listed below, sequenced in a study of technical replicates of blood from four donors. Profiled with immunoSEQ multiplex PCR; TCRdb holds only in-frame clones, not every one. This table has around 90,000 clones, 85% to 95% appearing once. Material for sequencing was T cells isolated from PBMCs. These receptor sequences come from a human donor in good health.

V usage is TRBV5-4 and J usage is TRBJ1-1, with D possibly TRBD1 on 5 matching bases. The ends were cut back, 2 bases at V and 1 base at J, with 9 bases in the middle. Germline V gene lookup returns CDR1 SGHNT and CDR2 YYREEE (reference sequence). The CDR3 contains 14 residues. The CDR3: CASSFGQGNTEAFF. CDR3 coding DNA: TGTGCCAGCAGCTTTGGGCAGGGGAACACTGAAGCTTTCTTT. The entire variable domain, with the rest obtained from reference TRBV5-4 and TRBJ1-1, is as follows: ETGVTQSPTHLIKTRGQQVTLRCSSQSGHNTVSWYQQALGQGPQFIFQYYREEENGRGNFPPRFSGLQFPNYSSELNVNALELDDSALYLCASSFGQGNTEAFFGQGTRLTVV.

The chain links TRBV19 to TRBJ2-5; TRBD2 matches 10 bases. CDR3 length: 16 amino acids. The V segment lost 3 bases and the J segment 7 bases; nucleotides outside the gene matches: 11. Germline V gives CDR1 LNHDA, CDR2 SQIVND (reference sequence). The CDR3 DNA reads as TGTGCCAGTAGTATCAAAACTAGCGGGGATCCTGGGACCCAGTACTTC. Amino acid sequence: CASSIKTSGDPGTQYF.

V gene TRBV7-8 combines with J gene TRBJ1-3; TRBD1 agrees at 7 bases. The CDR3 sequence is 17 residues long. Per the germline V gene, CDR1 is SGHVS and CDR2 is FQNEAQ. V shed 3 bases and J 0 bases; nucleotides not matched to a gene: 8. DNA of the CDR3: TGTGCCAGCAGCTTCCAGACAGGGAAACCCTCTGGAAACACCATATATTTT. Its translation is CASSFQTGKPSGNTIYF.

CDR3 in DNA: TGCGCCAGCAGCCGCCCACTAGCGGAGCGCACAGATACGCAGTATTTT. Translated, it gives CASSRPLAERTDTQYF. The genes are TRBV5-1 and TRBJ2-3, with 8 bases that match TRBD2. Germline CDR1 SGHRS, CDR2 YFSETQ. V shed 4 bases and J 1 base; nucleotides not matched to a gene: 8. The CDR3 length is 16 residues.

This chain joins TRBV11-3 and TRBJ2-7; a possible D gene is TRBD2 (5 bases). Germline loops: CDR1 SGHNT, CDR2 YENEEA. Trimming left V 1 base short and J 3 bases short, with 10 bases between. CDR3 size: 14 residues. CDR3 DNA sequence: TGTGCCAGCAGCTTAGGGGTTGCGGGCTACGAGCAGTACTTC. This encodes CASSLGVAGYEQYF.

The chain has TRBV4-1 and TRBJ2-7, with D possibly TRBD2 on 6 matching bases. The germline CDR1 and CDR2 sequences are MGHRA and YSYEKL. V was clipped by 5 bases and J by 1 base, with 21 bases between them. This CDR3 region has 17 residues. CDR3 protein: CASSSGGLVRRSYEQYF. The CDR3 nucleotides read TGCGCCAGCAGCTCTGGGGGGTTAGTGAGGAGATCCTACGAGCAGTACTTC.

This clone appeared once. This sequence joins TRBV30 and TRBJ2-1; 7 positions agree with TRBD2. V was clipped by 1 base and J by 0 bases; unmatched bases: 9. The germline V gene has CDR1 GTSNPN and CDR2 SVGIG (reference sequence). This CDR3 has 17 residues. Here the CDR3 DNA reads TGTGCCTGGAGTGGAATCTCTAGCGGATCCTCCTACAATGAGCAGTTCTTC. Translated, it gives CAWSGISSGSSYNEQFF.

This clone was seen only once. V usage is TRBV5-1 and J usage is TRBJ1-5; 7 nucleotides agree with TRBD1. The CDR3 extends over 16 amino acids. V was clipped by 0 bases and J by 6 bases; unmatched bases: 9. Germline CDR1 is SGHRS and CDR2 is YFSETQ. This chain's CDR3 is CASSLGDRLGSQPQHF. The CDR3 region has the DNA TGCGCCAGCAGCTTGGGGGACAGACTCGGGAGTCAGCCCCAGCATTTT.

The chain couples TRBV4-1 to TRBJ2-7; perhaps TRBD1 as D (5 bases). From germline, CDR1 is MGHRA and CDR2 YSYEKL. CDR3 length: 16 residues. Trimming removed 3 bases at V and 3 bases at J, with 18 bases between. As DNA, the CDR3 is TGCGCCAGCAGCCAGGGTCGAGACAGAAGCTTCTACGAGCAGTACTTC. Translation: CASSQGRDRSFYEQYF.

This chain connects TRBV18 to TRBJ2-1; D unclear. The CDR3 is 14 residues long. CDR1 KGHSH and CDR2 LQKENI come from the germline V gene. The V end was cut by 0 bases, the J end by 13 bases, with 16 bases between. Here the CDR3 reads CASSPPSQVKSQFF. The CDR3 nucleotides read TGTGCCAGCTCACCACCGTCGCAGGTGAAGTCCCAGTTCTTC.

The genes are TRBV27 and TRBJ1-1; D is perhaps TRBD1 (5 bases). The CDR3 is 14 residues long. The V and J ends lost 2 bases and 7 bases respectively, with 14 bases between them. CDR1 is MNHEY, CDR2 SMNVEV, per germline (reference sequence). The CDR3 DNA sequence: TGTGCCAGCAGTTTAAATGGGGGGGGGAGTGAAGCTTTCTTT. This codes for CASSLNGGGSEAFF.